The text below deals with one T cell receptor beta chain. Trimming stripped 4 bases from V and 9 bases from J, with 13 bases between. The CDR3 has 14 residues. The germline V gene has CDR1 SGHDN and CDR2 FVKESK. These data are taken from a study of shared clonotypes between healthy human individuals. Whole-study context: Three men and a couple of women, aged 18 to 49, were donors.

The unsorted samples had about 95 million PBMCs used for genomic DNA. Each cell subset's genomic DNA was divided evenly among several immunoSEQ plates. Original analysis: Without quality scores, immunoSEQ junctional reads could not be filtered like full-length reads. Measured with immunoSEQ multiplex PCR; TCRdb has only the in-frame clones, and not every one. V and J calls and clone size follow that table, whereas D and trimming were derived from the DNA. This table has about 96,000 clones, less than 60% appearing once. This chain connects TRBV14 to TRBJ1-6; D possibly corresponds to TRBD1 (5 bases). What was sequenced was PBMCs. This receptor was taken from a woman aged 40-49 years in good health. Some clones in this sample may be carry-over from other donors' samples. The CDR3 bases are TGTGCCAGCAGCCCTCGGGGGGGAGCTTCACCCCTCCACTTT. This gives the protein CASSPRGGASPLHF.